The sequence of this TCR beta chain was determined in a study of cytomegalovirus exposure and HLA in healthy donors. Primers included in the PCR were 60 Vbeta and 13 Jbeta primers. Sequencing was performed with immunoSEQ multiplex PCR; in TCRdb, only in-frame clones are kept and a portion is missing. The sample includes 250,000 to 350,000 clones, more than 55% of them seen just once. CDR1 is MNHEY and CDR2 is SMNVEV in the germline V gene (reference sequence). The CDR3 contains 16 residues. The V and J ends lost 5 bases and 8 bases, in that order; junction bases with no gene match: 10. The sequencing input was PBMCs. The source is a female donor in good health and CMV-seronegative. The V call is TRBV27, the J call TRBJ1-6, with 9 bases aligning to TRBD1. The CDR3 sequence is CASSLGTGRRDSPLHF. The CDR3 nucleotides are TGTGCCAGCAGTCTCGGGACAGGGAGACGCGATTCACCCCTCCACTTT.